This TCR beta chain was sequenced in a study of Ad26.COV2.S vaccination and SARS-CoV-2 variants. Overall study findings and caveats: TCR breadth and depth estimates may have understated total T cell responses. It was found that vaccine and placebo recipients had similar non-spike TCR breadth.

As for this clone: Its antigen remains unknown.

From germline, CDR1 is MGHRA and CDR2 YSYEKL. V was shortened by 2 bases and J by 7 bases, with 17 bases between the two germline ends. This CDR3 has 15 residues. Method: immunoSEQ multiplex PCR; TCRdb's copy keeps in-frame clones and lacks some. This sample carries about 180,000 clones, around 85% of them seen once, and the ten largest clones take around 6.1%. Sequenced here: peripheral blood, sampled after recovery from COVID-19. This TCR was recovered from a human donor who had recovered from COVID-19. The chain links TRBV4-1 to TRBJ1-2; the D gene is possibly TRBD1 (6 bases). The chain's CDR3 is CASSQPQDRSSGYTF. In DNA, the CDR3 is TGCGCCAGCAGCCAACCCCAGGACAGATCGAGTGGCTACACCTTC.